This TCR beta chain came from a study of control samples from healthy donors and cancer patients. Produced via immunoSEQ multiplex PCR; TCRdb's table is partial and in-frame only. This sample has some 410,000 clones, with about nine tenths found just once. The germline V and J ends were trimmed by 1 base and 5 bases, with 3 bases remaining between them. CDR1 is SGHRS and CDR2 is YFSETQ in the germline V gene. The CDR3 totals 11 residues. The TCR originated in a middle-aged man with head and neck cancer. Sequencing was done on a sample of PBMCs. The chain recombines TRBV5-1 with TRBJ2-5, with no clear D. CDR3 DNA sequence: TGCGCCAGCAGCTTGATGGAGACCCAGTACTTC. Protein sequence: CASSLMETQYF.